A selection of T cell receptor beta chains follows, all from one sample in a study of spatial heterogeneity in lung cancer. Via MiXCR, TCRdb re-called the 5' RACE reads, giving one row per CDR3 protein. The sample holds approximately 11,000 distinct CDR3 sequences, about a tenth seen once. The sequencing used PBMCs, collected at follow-up. These receptors all come from a female donor with early-stage non-small cell lung cancer. The CDR3 runs from the conserved cysteine through the conserved F or W. D genes are given only for firm matches. Size is stated for part of the rows, as once, few or many counts, or as a class when the clone is expanded.

J: TRBJ2-3
D: -
V: TRBV29-1
size: many
CDR3: CSVDDGSTDTQYF
DNA: TGCAGCGTTGATGACGGAAGCACAGATACGCAGTATTTT

J: TRBJ2-1
D: -
V: TRBV24-1
size: many
CDR3: CATSDLDSLNSYNEQFF
DNA: TGTGCCACCAGTGACCTGGACAGTTTGAACTCCTACAATGAGCAGTTCTTC

J: TRBJ1-1
D: -
V: TRBV2
size: once
CDR3: CASNQGRNTEAFF
DNA: TGTGCCAGCAATCAAGGGAGGAACACTGAAGCTTTCTTT

J: TRBJ2-1
D: TRBD1
V: TRBV27
size: many
CDR3: CASSSQGTGVHNEQFF
DNA: TGTGCCAGCAGTTCACAGGGGACAGGGGTCCACAATGAGCAGTTCTTC

J: TRBJ2-3
D: -
V: TRBV19
size: many
CDR3: CPSSIGDRTSWRPDTQYF
DNA: TGTCCCAGTAGTATTGGTGACAGGACTAGTTGGCGCCCAGATACGCAGTATTTT

J: TRBJ2-1
D: -
V: TRBV28
size: many
CDR3: CASGAGMGDNEQFF
DNA: TGTGCCAGCGGGGCCGGGATGGGCGACAATGAGCAGTTCTTC

J: TRBJ2-1
D: -
V: TRBV6-2/TRBV6-3
size: many
CDR3: CASTPSGPYNEQFF
DNA: TGTGCCAGCACTCCCTCGGGGCCATACAATGAGCAGTTCTTC

J: TRBJ1-4
D: TRBD1
V: TRBV7-9
size: few
CDR3: CASSSGQGRVGNEKLFF
DNA: TGTGCCAGCAGCTCTGGACAGGGAAGGGTGGGGAATGAAAAACTGTTTTTT

J: TRBJ1-1
D: -
V: TRBV28
size: few
CDR3: CASSLMRYTEAFF
DNA: TGTGCCAGCAGTTTAATGAGGTACACTGAAGCTTTCTTT

J: TRBJ2-2
D: -
V: TRBV7-9
size: many
CDR3: CASNLRGLNTGELFF
DNA: TGTGCCAGCAACCTTCGGGGGTTGAACACCGGGGAGCTGTTTTTT

J: TRBJ2-7
D: TRBD2
V: TRBV6-1
size: many
CDR3: CASIPLAGGRYEQYF
DNA: TGTGCCAGCATCCCTCTGGCGGGAGGGAGGTACGAGCAGTACTTC

J: TRBJ1-1
D: TRBD1
V: TRBV20-1
size: few
CDR3: CSARYNRGRMNTEAFF
DNA: TGCAGTGCTAGGTATAACAGGGGGAGAATGAACACTGAAGCTTTCTTT

J: TRBJ2-3
D: -
V: TRBV29-1
size: -
CDR3: CSVEVLPEQDITQYF
DNA: TGCAGCGTTGAAGTACTTCCGGAACAGGACATTACGCAGTATTTT

J: TRBJ2-1
D: -
V: TRBV4-1
size: many
CDR3: CASSLRDELGEQFF
DNA: TGCGCCAGCAGCCTACGGGACGAGCTCGGTGAGCAGTTCTTC

J: TRBJ2-3
D: -
V: TRBV5-7
size: many
CDR3: CASSFNTQYF
DNA: TGTGCCAGCAGCTTCAATACGCAGTATTTT

J: TRBJ2-2
D: TRBD2
V: TRBV7-2
size: many
CDR3: CASSLTGTSGSPTGELFF
DNA: TGTGCCAGCAGCTTGACCGGAACTAGCGGGAGCCCTACCGGGGAGCTGTTTTTT